One and the same sample provided the 23 T cell receptor beta chains below, sequenced in a study of cytomegalovirus exposure and HLA in healthy donors. The repertoire was sequenced with immunoSEQ multiplex PCR; TCRdb's copy has only in-frame clones and lacks some. The data hold over 200,000 clones, with 88% observed a single time. The sample comprised PBMCs. Receptors originate from a woman under 30 in good health and CMV-seronegative.

The genes are TRBV29-1 and TRBJ2-7; 7 positions match TRBD2. CDR3 size: 13 residues. With V trimmed by 4 bases and J by 3 bases, 6 bases remained unmatched. Germline assignment: CDR1 SQVTM and CDR2 ANQGSEA. CDR3 sequence reads: CSVATSRNYEQYF. The CDR3 nucleotides read TGCAGCGTTGCGACTAGCAGAAACTACGAGCAGTACTTC.

Here the CDR3 DNA reads TGTGCCAGCAGCGTAGAATCTAGTGGGGAGTACGAGCAGTACTTC. This encodes CASSVESSGEYEQYF. The chain is built from TRBV9 and TRBJ2-7; D possibly corresponds to TRBD2 (5 bases). V gave up 0 bases and J gave up 4 bases, with 14 bases separating them. Looked up from germline, CDR1 is SGDLS and CDR2 is YYNGEE. The CDR3 runs 15 residues.

Concerning this clone itself: An end of the junction differs from the germline gene, which may be a read error. The J gene is TRBJ2-7, the V gene TRBV28; 7 nucleotides match TRBD1. The CDR3 consists of 11 residues. Germline loops: CDR1 MDHEN, CDR2 SYDVKM. The CDR3 sequence: CASSQSSGTDF. DNA for the CDR3: TGTGCCAGCAGTCAATCCTCCGGGACAGATTTC. The whole variable domain, remainder taken from reference TRBV28 and TRBJ2-7, is DVKVTQSSRYLVKRTGEKVFLECVQDMDHENMFWYRQDPGLGLRLIYFSYDVKMKEKGDIPEGYSVSREKKERFSLILESASTNQTSMYLCASSQSSGTDFGPGTRLTVT.

V gene TRBV19 combines with J gene TRBJ1-5; tentative D call: TRBD1 (6 bases). Germline loops: CDR1 LNHDA, CDR2 SQIVND (reference sequence). The germline V and J ends were trimmed by 7 bases and 3 bases, with 22 bases remaining between them. This CDR3 contains 17 residues. CDR3 nucleotides: TGTGCCAGTACCCCAACCGACAGGTTGAACATCAATCAGCCCCAGCATTTT. Translating it yields CASTPTDRLNINQPQHF.

The V and J genes are TRBV6-5 and TRBJ1-5; tentatively, D is TRBD1 (5 bases). The CDR3 runs to 15 residues. V was pared by 2 bases and J by 0 bases, with 8 bases between. The germline CDR1 and CDR2 sequences are MNHEY and SVGAGI. The CDR3 loop reads CASSYGADSNQPQHF. In DNA form, the CDR3 reads TGTGCCAGCAGTTACGGGGCAGATAGCAATCAGCCCCAGCATTTT.

The chain couples TRBV10-3 to TRBJ2-2, with TRBD1 identical over 10 bases. Germline lookup yields CDR1 ENHRY and CDR2 SYGVKD. The V and J ends lost 6 bases and 4 bases, in that order; junction bases with no gene match: 5. The CDR3 extends over 15 amino acids. CDR3 in amino acids: CAIRSGTGATGELFF. The CDR3 DNA reads as TGTGCCATCAGGTCCGGGACAGGGGCCACCGGGGAGCTGTTTTTT.

For the CDR3, the DNA is TGTGCCAGCAGCTCGAGGACAGGGATGTATGAAAAACTGTTTTTT. Translated, it gives CASSSRTGMYEKLFF. The V gene is TRBV5-6, the J gene TRBJ1-4; 8 bases are a match to TRBD1. With 3 bases clipped from V and 6 bases from J, the junction kept 7 bases outside the gene matches. The CDR3 length is 15 residues. Germline V lookup: CDR1 SGHDT, CDR2 YYEEEE.

V gene TRBV19 combines with J gene TRBJ2-7; the D gene is possibly TRBD1 (5 bases). Germline CDR1 is LNHDA and CDR2 is SQIVND (reference sequence). V gave up 3 bases and J gave up 5 bases, with 11 bases separating them. This CDR3 has 13 residues. Here the CDR3 reads CASSIGAVNEQYF. The CDR3 nucleotides are TGTGCCAGTAGTATTGGGGCGGTCAACGAGCAGTACTTC. Full variable domain (remainder filled in from reference TRBV19 and TRBJ2-7): DGGITQSPKYLFRKEGQNVTLSCEQNLNHDAMYWYRQDPGQGLRLIYYSQIVNDFQKGDIAEGYSVSREKKESFPLTVTSAQKNPTAFYLCASSIGAVNEQYFGPGTRLTVT.

The J gene is TRBJ1-4, the V gene TRBV11-2; no clear D gene. The germline V and J ends were trimmed by 1 base and 6 bases, with 6 bases remaining between them. Per germline, CDR1 SGHAT and CDR2 FQNNGV. This CDR3 contains 13 residues. The CDR3 loop reads CASSLGSDEKLFF. CDR3 coding DNA: TGTGCCAGCAGCTTAGGGTCAGATGAAAAACTGTTTTTT.

The V and J genes are TRBV7-2 and TRBJ1-1; 7 nucleotides match TRBD1. CDR3 length equals 15 residues. The V and J ends lost 5 bases and 2 bases, in that order; junction bases with no gene match: 8. The germline V gene has CDR1 SGHTA and CDR2 FQGNSA. CDR3 amino acids: CASSPMGTANTEAFF. The CDR3 DNA follows: TGTGCCAGCAGCCCTATGGGGACAGCCAACACTGAAGCTTTCTTT.

V gene TRBV25-1 combines with J gene TRBJ2-1; D perhaps matches TRBD1 (5 bases). Germline CDR1 MGHDK, CDR2 SYGVNS. V dropped 3 bases and J dropped 2 bases, with 14 bases sitting between them. The CDR3 length is 16 residues. CDR3 in DNA: TGTGCCAGCAGTGATGTAGGGGTCAGCGCCTACAATGAGCAGTTCTTC. This encodes CASSDVGVSAYNEQFF.

This clone was found a few times. The chain links TRBV18 to TRBJ2-2; perhaps TRBD2 as D (5 bases). The ends were cut back, 2 bases at V and 1 base at J, with 8 bases in the middle. Germline CDR1 is KGHSH and CDR2 is LQKENI. The CDR3 is 15 amino acids. CDR3 sequence (DNA): TGTGCCAGCTCACCATTTAGCGTGAACACCGGGGAGCTGTTTTTT. Translated, it gives CASSPFSVNTGELFF.

The chain couples TRBV19 to TRBJ2-7; 10 nucleotides align to TRBD2. Germline CDR1 is LNHDA and CDR2 is SQIVND (reference sequence). Trimming at V came to 5 bases and at J to 7 bases, leaving 17 bases not matched to a gene. CDR3 size: 17 residues. The CDR3 spells CASSFTPSLAGVEEQYF. The CDR3, as DNA: TGTGCCAGTAGTTTCACCCCCTCCCTAGCGGGAGTGGAAGAGCAGTACTTC.

This chain links TRBV5-6 with TRBJ2-1, with 11 positions matching TRBD1. V gave up 2 bases and J gave up 10 bases; unmatched junction bases: 8. This CDR3 has 15 amino acids. Germline V gene data show CDR1 as SGHDT and CDR2 as YYEEEE. CDR3 protein: CASSLTGTGGGEQFF. CDR3 DNA: TGTGCCAGCAGCTTAACCGGGACAGGGGGTGGAGAGCAGTTCTTC.

The chain joins TRBV6-6 to TRBJ2-3; TRBD2 matches at 8 bases. V lost 5 bases, J lost 6 bases, and 10 bases stayed unmatched. CDR1 and CDR2 from the germline V gene are MNHNY and SVGAGI (reference sequence). This CDR3 spans 15 amino acids. CDR3: CASSPSAGGLDTQYF. The CDR3 region has the DNA TGTGCCAGCAGTCCTTCGGCGGGAGGATTGGATACGCAGTATTTT.

The chain combines TRBV19 with TRBJ2-7; 13 nucleotides align to TRBD2. Germline assignment: CDR1 LNHDA and CDR2 SQIVND (reference sequence). CDR3 size: 15 residues. The junction had 8 bases not matched to a gene; V was cut back by 9 bases and J by 3 bases. CDR3 region: CARKKTSGRSYEQYF. CDR3 in DNA: TGTGCCAGAAAGAAGACTAGCGGGAGGAGCTACGAGCAGTACTTC.

This chain connects TRBV10-3 to TRBJ1-1; 9 bases are a match to TRBD1. The CDR3 runs to 16 residues. V trimming: 2 bases; J trimming: 3 bases; junction bases outside the gene matches: 7. Germline V gene lookup returns CDR1 ENHRY and CDR2 SYGVKD. The CDR3 is CAISEGGGQGYTEAFF. In DNA form, the CDR3 reads TGTGCCATCAGTGAGGGGGGGGGACAGGGCTACACTGAAGCTTTCTTT.

The chain recombines TRBV7-6 with TRBJ2-2, with 10 nucleotides matching TRBD1. Germline values: CDR1 SGHVS, CDR2 FNYEAQ. This CDR3 is 15 amino acids long. Germline trimming cut 3 bases from V and 4 bases from J; bases unmatched to any gene: 2. CDR3: CASSLGQGSTGELFF. CDR3 sequence (DNA): TGTGCCAGCAGCTTGGGACAGGGGAGCACCGGGGAGCTGTTTTTT.

The chain couples TRBV5-4 to TRBJ2-2; 7 bases are a match to TRBD2. V lost 4 bases and J lost 7; bases outside the gene matches: 10. The CDR3 is 15 residues long. CDR1 and CDR2 (germline): SGHNT, YYREEE (reference sequence). For the CDR3, the DNA is TGTGCCAGCAGCCCCAAGACTAGCTTGGGCGGGGAGCTGTTTTTT. It codes for CASSPKTSLGGELFF.

With respect to this clone: A read error may account for a junction end that differs from germline. The chain combines TRBV7-7 with TRBJ2-2; D perhaps matches TRBD2 (6 bases). Germline V gives CDR1 SSHAT, CDR2 FNYEAQ (reference sequence). The CDR3 contains 14 residues. The chain's CDR3 is CASSRTKNTGELFF. The CDR3 DNA sequence: TGTGCTAGCAGCCGGACTAAGAACACCGGGGAGCTGTTTTTT.

The chain carries TRBV29-1 and TRBJ2-7; D is perhaps TRBD1 (5 bases). There are 12 residues in the CDR3. The ends were cut back, 7 bases at V and 5 bases at J, with 15 bases in the middle. Germline V gene sequence: CDR1 SQVTM, CDR2 ANQGSEA. The CDR3 sequence is CSAGRVVHEQYF. The CDR3 bases are TGCAGCGCGGGCAGGGTGGTCCACGAGCAGTACTTC.

This clone has just one count. This chain joins TRBV29-1 and TRBJ2-5; the D is unclear. Trimming removed 5 bases at V and 1 base at J, with 8 bases between. The CDR3 extends over 12 amino acids. Germline V gene lookup returns CDR1 SQVTM and CDR2 ANQGSEA. The CDR3 spells CSVSDTQETQYF. The CDR3 DNA is TGCAGCGTTTCTGACACCCAAGAGACCCAGTACTTC. Using reference TRBV29-1 and TRBJ2-5 for the parts outside the CDR3, the full variable domain is SAVISQKPSRDICQRGTSLTIQCQVDSQVTMMFWYRQQPGQSLTLIATANQGSEATYESGFVIDKFPISRPNLTFSTLTVSNMSPEDSSIYLCSVSDTQETQYFGPGTRLLVL.

The J gene is TRBJ2-5, the V gene TRBV5-1; TRBD1 matches 10 bases. Germline V CDR1 and CDR2: SGHRS, YFSETQ. Losses at the gene ends were 2 bases for V and 3 bases for J; bases not matched to a gene: 1. This CDR3 is built from 14 residues. The CDR3 DNA is TGCGCCAGCAGCTTAGGGACAGGGGAAGAGACCCAGTACTTC. Its protein is CASSLGTGEETQYF.